This TCR beta chain was identified during a study of identical twins (dated by TCRdb to the mid-2010s). Regarding the complete study: To test whether fetal clonotypes persist, the study used deep sequencing on TCR alpha and beta repertoires from monozygotic twins, unrelated adults of various ages, and cord blood. To rule out contamination, replicate twin experiments were performed at different times with different library preparation protocols. General study outcomes and caveats: Out-of-frame TCR alpha sharing in monozygotic twins was systematically underestimated by recombination models, whereas sharing between unrelated individuals was in agreement with the recombination models. Zero-insertion analyses could be partly confounded by invariant T cells such as MAIT and iNKT, though diverse VJ usage argued against such confounding for most clonotypes. Compared with coincidental sharing between unrelated individuals, out-of-frame TCR alpha sequences shared between twins had an excess of sequences with low generation probability. Fewer insertions were carried by abundant cord blood beta clonotypes, a similar but weaker trend appeared in young adult naive repertoires, and no such trend appeared in memory repertoires. Excess twin sharing in beta out-of-frame sequences was weaker because fewer shared sequences lowered the signal-to-noise ratio. Because the same donors could not be followed over many years, the conclusions relied on cross-sectional statistical analysis.

Only healthy Caucasian donors were included. Three pairs of female monozygotic twins, all aged roughly 18 to 29 years, were included in the twin cohort. Peripheral blood mononuclear cells were used as the source from which RNA for TCR libraries was isolated. Receptors were amplified or captured by 5' RACE. TCRdb lists the instrument as Illumina HiSeq 2000. Template switching introduced a universal primer binding site; the final cDNA contained a unique molecular identifier, enabling accurate counting of TCR cDNA molecules. Specific primers in the conserved constant-segment region were used to synthesize first-strand cDNA for the TCR alpha and beta chains. To control for contamination, every cDNA library carried two barcodes: a SMART-Mk sample barcode plus Illumina barcodes. TruSeq adapter sequences and Illumina sample barcodes were added in two successive PCR steps. The TCR alpha and beta cDNA libraries were sequenced on the Illumina HiSeq platform using custom primers. The paper's data handling went like this. Unique molecular identifiers were extracted from raw reads with MiGEC, and CDR3 positions were determined with MiXCR. Recombination models were inferred per individual with the repgenHMM and IGoR tools using an EM algorithm. The analysis of shared clonotypes was done with the tcR package in R, with sharing normalized by the product of cloneset sizes. Out-of-frame nonproductive sequences were analyzed to study raw recombination free of thymic and clonal selection effects. TCRdb itself trimmed the public reads at Q25 with fastp, ran MiXCR and retained productive beta chains. CDR3 protein duplicates are merged, each entry listing the most common genes and DNA. The authors' filters were not applied to this entry. The sample data list about 720,000 distinct CDR3 sequences, and 15% to 20% of these were observed just once. Roughly 14% of the sample comes from the top ten.

This clonotype was counted a few times. The specificity of this receptor is unknown. No much larger clonotype is one base removed from it; base qualities were not supplied. Its CDR3 holds 16 amino acids, cysteine through phenylalanine. Kept here is only the CDR3 DNA, which spans 48 bases and is read in frame from base 1. V was cut back by 5 bases and J by 0 bases, leaving a gap of 15 bases between them. The germline V gene specifies SGHRS as CDR1 and YFSETQ as CDR2. These data were also filed under a second study, of T cells expressing NK-cell markers. As described in the second report: TCR beta-chain repertoires were profiled in sorted CD3+CD56+NKG2C+, CD3+CD56+NKG2C- and CD3+CD56-NKG2C+ T-cell subsets from about 8 donors. Among the eight sequenced donors, only one was HCMV-seronegative, while the other seven were HCMV-seropositive. In several experiments an anti-gammadeltaTCR antibody was added to restrict sorting to alphabetaTCR-expressing T cells. In six donors, the dominant CD3+CD56+NKG2C+ clonotypes ranked among the top 10 CD8+ clonotypes, making up roughly 1.0-8% of CD8+ T cells. Those dominant clonotypes were again the most abundant among CD3+CD56-NKG2C+ cells in several donors, at about 28.3-60.1%. Whether the expanded NKG2C-expressing T cell clones were specific for HCMV antigens remained unclear. Randomly selected healthy volunteers, three men and five women, were used as the eight sequenced donors. HCMV-specific IgG was detected in serum with a commercial ELISA kit to determine HCMV serostatus. Bulk peripheral blood T-cell repertoires were additionally sequenced from unsorted PBMC for over 5 donors. MIGEC was used to demultiplex reads and group the reads by UMI, and MiTCR was used to assemble and quantify clonotypes. To exclude erroneous sequences, only TCR cDNA sequences supported by at least two reads were retained. Downstream repertoire analysis used the tcR package, and clonotypes were matched across fractions by CDR3 nucleotide sequence plus V segment. VDJmatch was used to annotate antigen specificity against VDJdb, with one amino acid substitution allowed in CDR3.

The receptor chain draws on TRBV5-1 and TRBJ2-1; TRBD2 is a possible D gene, resting on 5 matching bases. The TCR originated in a woman aged 18 to 35 in good health. Sample: PBMCs. The nucleotides read TGCGCCAGCAGTGAGAGGGCCTACGCCTCCTACAATGAGCAGTTCTTC. Its translation reads: CASSERAYASYNEQFF.